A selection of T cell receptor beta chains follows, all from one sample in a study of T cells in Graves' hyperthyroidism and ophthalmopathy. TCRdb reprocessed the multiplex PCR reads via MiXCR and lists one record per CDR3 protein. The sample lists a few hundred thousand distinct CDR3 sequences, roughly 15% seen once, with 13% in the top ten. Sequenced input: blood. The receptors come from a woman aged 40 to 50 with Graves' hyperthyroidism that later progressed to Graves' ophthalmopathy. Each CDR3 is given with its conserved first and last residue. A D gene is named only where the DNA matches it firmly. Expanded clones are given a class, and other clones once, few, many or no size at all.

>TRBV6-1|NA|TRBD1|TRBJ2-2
CASSGTGETGELFF
TGTGCCAGCAGCGGGACAGGGGAGACCGGGGAGCTGTTTTTT
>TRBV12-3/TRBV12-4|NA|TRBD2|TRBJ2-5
CAIRREETQYF
TGTGCCATCCGGCGGGAGGAGACCCAGTACTTC
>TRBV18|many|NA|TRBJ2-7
CASSEMGEQYF
TGTGCCAGCTCAGAAATGGGGGAGCAGTACTTC
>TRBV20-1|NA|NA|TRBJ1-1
CSARGAQGYLPEAFF
TGCAGTGCTAGAGGGGCCCAGGGGTATTTACCTGAAGCTTTCTTT
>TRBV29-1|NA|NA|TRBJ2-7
CSARDNRLYEQYF
TGCAGCGCGCGGGACAACCGGTTATACGAGCAGTACTTC
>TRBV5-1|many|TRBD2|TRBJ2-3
CASSLTSGSEDTQYF
TGCGCCAGCAGCTTAACTAGCGGGAGTGAAGATACGCAGTATTTT
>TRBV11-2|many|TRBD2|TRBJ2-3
CASSFPLAGATDTQYF
TGTGCCAGCAGCTTTCCCCTAGCGGGAGCTACAGATACGCAGTATTTT
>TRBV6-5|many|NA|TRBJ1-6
CASSYESGAGGALHF
TGTGCCAGCAGTTACGAGTCAGGTGCCGGGGGGGCCCTCCACTTT
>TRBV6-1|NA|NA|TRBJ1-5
CASSPDGGNQPQHF
TGTGCCAGCAGTCCGGATGGCGGCAATCAGCCCCAGCATTTT
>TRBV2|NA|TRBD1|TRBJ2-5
CASDSQGGQTQYF
TGTGCCAGCGACTCACAGGGGGGACAGACCCAGTACTTC
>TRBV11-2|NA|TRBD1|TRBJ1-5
CASSLHGTGSDSNQPQHF
TGTGCCAGCAGCTTGCACGGGACAGGGTCTGATAGCAATCAGCCCCAGCATTTT
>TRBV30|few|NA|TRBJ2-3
CAWSETRFTDTQYF
TGTGCCTGGAGCGAAACTAGGTTCACAGATACGCAGTATTTT
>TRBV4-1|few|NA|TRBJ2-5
CASSQGFPSGITLWEIRMTQYF
TGCGCCAGCAGCCAGGGGTTTCCAAGTGGGATTACTCTCTGGGAGATTAGAATGACCCAGTACTTC
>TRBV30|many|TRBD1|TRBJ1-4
CAWSLGTGRGEKLFF
TGTGCCTGGAGCTTGGGGACAGGGCGCGGAGAAAAACTGTTTTTT
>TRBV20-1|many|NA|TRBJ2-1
CSAPGLTYNEQFF
TGCAGTGCCCCTGGACTAACCTACAATGAGCAGTTCTTC
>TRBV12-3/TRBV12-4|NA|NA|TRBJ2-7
CASSLGEGWNEQYF
TGTGCCAGCAGTTTAGGCGAGGGGTGGAACGAGCAGTACTTC
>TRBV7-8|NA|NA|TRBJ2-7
CASSLQAYEQYF
TGTGCCAGCAGCTTACAGGCATACGAGCAGTACTTC
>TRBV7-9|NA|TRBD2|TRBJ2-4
CASSLAGTSGNIQYF
TGTGCCAGCAGCTTAGCGGGGACTAGCGGAAACATTCAGTACTTC
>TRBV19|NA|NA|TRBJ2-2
CASSLYSGTAVTGELFF
TGTGCCAGTAGTCTATATTCCGGGACTGCAGTAACCGGGGAGCTGTTTTTT
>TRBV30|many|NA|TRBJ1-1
CAWSNLGGSWDEAFF
TGTGCCTGGAGCAACCTGGGGGGATCGTGGGATGAAGCTTTCTTT
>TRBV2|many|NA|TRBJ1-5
CASSAVGANQPQHF
TGTGCCAGCAGTGCCGTGGGGGCCAATCAGCCCCAGCATTTT
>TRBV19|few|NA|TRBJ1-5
CASSTHTGFYQPQHF
TGTGCCAGTAGTACCCATACAGGGTTTTATCAGCCCCAGCATTTT
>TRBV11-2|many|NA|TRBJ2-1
CASSLFVAAGPSYNEQFF
TGTGCCAGCAGCTTATTTGTTGCGGCGGGACCGTCCTACAATGAGCAGTTCTTC
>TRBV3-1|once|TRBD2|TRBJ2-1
CASSPTSGAIYNEQFF
TGTGCCAGCAGCCCGACTAGCGGGGCGATCTACAATGAGCAGTTCTTC
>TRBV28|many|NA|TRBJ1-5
CASSLTRDRQPQHF
TGTGCCAGCAGTTTAACCAGGGATCGACAGCCCCAGCATTTT
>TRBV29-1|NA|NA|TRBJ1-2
CSVERTNNYGYTF
TGCAGCGTTGAAAGGACAAATAACTATGGCTACACCTTC
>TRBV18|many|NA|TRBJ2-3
CASSPENTDTQYF
TGTGCCAGCTCACCAGAGAACACAGATACGCAGTATTTT
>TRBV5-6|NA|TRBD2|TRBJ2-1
CASSLVSGRGDEQFF
TGTGCCAGCAGCTTGGTATCGGGGAGGGGCGATGAGCAGTTCTTC
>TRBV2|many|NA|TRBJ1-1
CASSEAILTEAFF
TGTGCCAGCAGTGAGGCGATTTTGACTGAAGCTTTCTTT
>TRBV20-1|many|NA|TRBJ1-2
CSARDVSSLYGYTF
TGCAGTGCTAGAGATGTCAGCAGCCTGTATGGCTACACCTTC
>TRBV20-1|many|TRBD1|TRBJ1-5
CSARTGTSDQPQHF
TGCAGTGCTCGGACAGGGACGTCGGATCAGCCCCAGCATTTT
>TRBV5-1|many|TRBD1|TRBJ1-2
CASSLTGGGGYTF
TGCGCCAGCAGTTTGACAGGGGGCGGGGGCTACACCTTC
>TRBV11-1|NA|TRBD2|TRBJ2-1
CASSPRLAGFNEQFF
TGTGCCAGCAGCCCTAGACTAGCGGGATTTAATGAGCAGTTCTTC
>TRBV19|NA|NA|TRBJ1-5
CASRSFLGNQPQHF
TGTGCCAGTAGGTCGTTTCTTGGCAATCAGCCCCAGCATTTT
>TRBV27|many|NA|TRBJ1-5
CASTRGEGQPQHF
TGTGCCAGCACCCGGGGGGAGGGACAGCCCCAGCATTTT
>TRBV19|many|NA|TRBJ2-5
CASSLQGSEETQYF
TGTGCCAGTAGCCTGCAGGGCTCGGAAGAGACCCAGTACTTC
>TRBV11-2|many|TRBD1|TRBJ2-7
CASLGQGYEQYF
TGTGCCAGTTTGGGACAGGGGTACGAGCAGTACTTC
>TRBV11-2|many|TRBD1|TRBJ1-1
CASSSPGQGKGAFF
TGTGCCAGCAGCTCCCCCGGACAGGGTAAGGGAGCTTTCTTT
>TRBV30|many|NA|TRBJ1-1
CAWSVLWRAEAFF
TGTGCCTGGAGTGTACTTTGGCGGGCTGAAGCTTTCTTT
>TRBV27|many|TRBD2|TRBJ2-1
CASSPGTSAYNEQFF
TGTGCCAGCAGTCCGGGGACTAGTGCCTACAATGAGCAGTTCTTC
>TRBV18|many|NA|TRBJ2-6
CASSPRVVSSGANVLTF
TGTGCCAGCTCACCCCGGGTCGTGAGCTCTGGGGCCAACGTCCTGACTTTC